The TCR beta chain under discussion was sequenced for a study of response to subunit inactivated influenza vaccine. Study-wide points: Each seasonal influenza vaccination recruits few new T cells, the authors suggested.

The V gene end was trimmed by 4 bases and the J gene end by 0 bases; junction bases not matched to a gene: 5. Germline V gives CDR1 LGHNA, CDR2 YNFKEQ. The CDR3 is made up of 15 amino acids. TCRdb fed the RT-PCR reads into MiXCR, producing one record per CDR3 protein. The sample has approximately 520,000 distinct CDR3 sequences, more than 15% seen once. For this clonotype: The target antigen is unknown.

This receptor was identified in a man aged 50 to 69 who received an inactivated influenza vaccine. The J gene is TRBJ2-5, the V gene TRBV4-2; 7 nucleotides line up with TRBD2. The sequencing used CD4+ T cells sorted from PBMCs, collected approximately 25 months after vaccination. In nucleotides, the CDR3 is TGTGCCAGCAGCCGGGGACTAACGTACCAAGAGACCCAGTACTTC. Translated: CASSRGLTYQETQYF.